The rows below give T cell receptor beta chains drawn from one sample of a study of blood T cell repertoires in COVID-19. TCRdb's table, derived via immunoSEQ multiplex PCR, lists solely in-frame clones and lacks some. The sample has about 260,000 clones; around 88% are singletons. The sequencing sample was made of peripheral blood. The receptors were gathered from a man between 25 and 39 years old with active or convalescent COVID-19. The CDR3 runs from the conserved cysteine through the conserved F or W. A D gene is named only where the DNA matches it firmly.

J gene: TRBJ1-2
V gene: TRBV30
D gene: NA
CDR3 protein: CAWSVGRGANYGYTF

J gene: TRBJ2-5
V gene: TRBV14
D gene: NA
CDR3 protein: CASSLGGLAQETQYF

J gene: TRBJ2-7
V gene: TRBV7-9
D gene: NA
CDR3 protein: CASSFDGVEQYF

J gene: TRBJ1-5
V gene: TRBV5-3
D gene: NA
CDR3 protein: CARIEGGQPQHF

J gene: TRBJ2-7
V gene: TRBV4-1
D gene: TRBD2
CDR3 protein: CASSQVALAGYAEQYF

J gene: TRBJ2-7
V gene: TRBV10-3
D gene: NA
CDR3 protein: CAISESFSYEQYF

J gene: TRBJ2-6
V gene: TRBV18
D gene: TRBD2
CDR3 protein: CAATSSSGANVLTF

J gene: TRBJ2-7
V gene: TRBV5-1
D gene: TRBD2
CDR3 protein: CASSLGEGNSYEQYF

J gene: TRBJ1-1
V gene: TRBV29-1
D gene: TRBD1
CDR3 protein: CSVETGGTEAFF

J gene: TRBJ1-5
V gene: TRBV4-1
D gene: NA
CDR3 protein: CASSHPDQGSQPQHF

J gene: TRBJ1-1
V gene: TRBV6-5
D gene: NA
CDR3 protein: CASSRGQFPEAFF

J gene: TRBJ2-1
V gene: TRBV4-3
D gene: TRBD2
CDR3 protein: CASSHPFSGGAREQFF

J gene: TRBJ2-1
V gene: TRBV7-8
D gene: NA
CDR3 protein: CASSSQGDEQFF

J gene: TRBJ1-1
V gene: TRBV4-2
D gene: NA
CDR3 protein: CASSQPLMNTEAFF

J gene: TRBJ1-2
V gene: TRBV27
D gene: TRBD1
CDR3 protein: CASSLIVPTGLGGYTF

J gene: TRBJ1-2
V gene: TRBV24-1
D gene: NA
CDR3 protein: CATSYEINYGYTF

J gene: TRBJ2-3
V gene: TRBV9
D gene: NA
CDR3 protein: CASSVGGGLYDTQYF

J gene: TRBJ2-2
V gene: TRBV25-1
D gene: TRBD1
CDR3 protein: CASSGTGESGELFF

J gene: TRBJ1-2
V gene: TRBV15
D gene: NA
CDR3 protein: CATSREQLLYGYTF

J gene: TRBJ2-1
V gene: TRBV6-6
D gene: TRBD2
CDR3 protein: CASSRAGVLVRTEQFF

J gene: TRBJ1-1
V gene: TRBV20-1
D gene: NA
CDR3 protein: CSAQTPEAFF

J gene: TRBJ1-2
V gene: TRBV2
D gene: NA
CDR3 protein: CASSEMAGADGYTF

J gene: TRBJ2-7
V gene: TRBV28
D gene: TRBD1
CDR3 protein: CASKVRGLSYEQYF

J gene: TRBJ2-7
V gene: TRBV12-3/TRBV12-4
D gene: NA
CDR3 protein: CASSPNSNYEQYF

J gene: TRBJ1-1
V gene: TRBV4-1
D gene: TRBD1
CDR3 protein: CASSQVQGALGGEAFF

J gene: TRBJ2-2
V gene: TRBV5-1
D gene: NA
CDR3 protein: CASSWDGGSGELFF

J gene: TRBJ1-2
V gene: TRBV7-9
D gene: TRBD1
CDR3 protein: CASSLGGGGGYTF

J gene: TRBJ2-7
V gene: TRBV6-5
D gene: NA
CDR3 protein: CASSVYEQYF

J gene: TRBJ2-2
V gene: TRBV5-5
D gene: TRBD1
CDR3 protein: CASSPTGGMMGELFF

J gene: TRBJ2-1
V gene: TRBV2
D gene: TRBD2
CDR3 protein: CASSEGLAGNNEQFF

J gene: TRBJ1-4
V gene: TRBV27
D gene: NA
CDR3 protein: CASSLLGGGEKLFF

J gene: TRBJ2-1
V gene: TRBV3-1/TRBV3-2
D gene: NA
CDR3 protein: CASSPRNNEQFF

J gene: TRBJ1-4
V gene: TRBV7-9
D gene: NA
CDR3 protein: CASSAIVGEKLFF

J gene: TRBJ2-3
V gene: TRBV15
D gene: TRBD2
CDR3 protein: CATRLAGGPGTQYF

J gene: TRBJ2-2
V gene: TRBV6-4
D gene: TRBD1
CDR3 protein: CASRRDRNTGELFF

J gene: TRBJ1-1
V gene: TRBV12-3/TRBV12-4
D gene: NA
CDR3 protein: CASSAEIEAFF

J gene: TRBJ1-6
V gene: TRBV7-9
D gene: NA
CDR3 protein: CASSHERTVNSPLHF

J gene: TRBJ2-7
V gene: TRBV7-9
D gene: NA
CDR3 protein: CASSLGEGGSSYEQYF

J gene: TRBJ2-1
V gene: TRBV6-5
D gene: TRBD2
CDR3 protein: CASKPAGGLNEQFF

J gene: TRBJ1-3
V gene: TRBV6-4
D gene: NA
CDR3 protein: CASYIRDTIYF

J gene: TRBJ1-5
V gene: TRBV10-3
D gene: NA
CDR3 protein: CAITGAVGQPQHF

J gene: TRBJ2-7
V gene: TRBV6-6
D gene: NA
CDR3 protein: CASSYRGSYEQYF

J gene: TRBJ2-2
V gene: TRBV19
D gene: TRBD1
CDR3 protein: CASTSLDRARDTGELFF

J gene: TRBJ2-6
V gene: TRBV21-1
D gene: NA
CDR3 protein: CASSKAPGLSSGANVLTF

J gene: TRBJ2-2
V gene: TRBV10-2
D gene: TRBD1
CDR3 protein: CATTGGADTGELFF

J gene: TRBJ2-3
V gene: TRBV4-3
D gene: TRBD2
CDR3 protein: CASSQRSSGSTDTQYF

J gene: TRBJ1-2
V gene: TRBV30
D gene: NA
CDR3 protein: CAWSLGGSGYTF